Sequencing of this TCR beta chain was carried out in a study of human T cells and chemical hapten exposure. Notes on the study in general: Clustering by CDR3 similarity yielded significantly more large clusters from expanded TCRs than controls.

TCRdb reprocessed the RACE reads via MiXCR and lists one record per CDR3 protein. The data hold about 70,000 distinct CDR3 sequences, with 9.5% to 13% observed a single time. The sample's time point: pre-sensitization, week 0. As to treatment: therapeutic diphenylcyclopropenone sensitization with weekly scalp DPC. Turning to this clonotype: The antigen is undetermined.

The source was whole blood, collected in connection with sensitization to the hapten diphenylcyclopropenone (DPC). The sequence came from a woman in her forties or fifties with alopecia areata. Some clones in this sample may be carry-over from other donors' samples.

CDR3 sequence reads: CASSLGAPDTQYF. The DNA of the CDR3 is TGTGCCAGCAGCTTAGGGGCGCCAGATACGCAGTATTTT. The chain is built from TRBV7-2 and TRBJ2-3, with D uncertain. The CDR3 consists of 13 residues. Germline CDR1 SGHTA, CDR2 FQGNSA. Trimming removed 1 base at V and 4 bases at J, with 6 bases between.